The TCR beta chain described here comes from a study of T cell changes during pregnancy in multiple sclerosis. TCRdb keeps only in-frame clones here, not all; method: immunoSEQ multiplex PCR. The sample has around 60,000 clones, 80% to 95% seen once. The CDR3 runs to 13 residues. V lost 5 bases and J lost 5; bases outside the gene matches: 3. CDR1 and CDR2 (germline): WSHSY, SAAADI. V is TRBV10-2 and J is TRBJ2-5; 9 nucleotides line up with TRBD1. Sample: peripheral blood, taken in the third trimester of pregnancy. The receptor comes from a female donor in good health, enrolled as a control in a pregnancy study. The CDR3 here is CASSYRGQETQYF. CDR3 sequence (DNA): TGCGCCAGCAGTTACAGGGGGCAGGAGACCCAGTACTTC.